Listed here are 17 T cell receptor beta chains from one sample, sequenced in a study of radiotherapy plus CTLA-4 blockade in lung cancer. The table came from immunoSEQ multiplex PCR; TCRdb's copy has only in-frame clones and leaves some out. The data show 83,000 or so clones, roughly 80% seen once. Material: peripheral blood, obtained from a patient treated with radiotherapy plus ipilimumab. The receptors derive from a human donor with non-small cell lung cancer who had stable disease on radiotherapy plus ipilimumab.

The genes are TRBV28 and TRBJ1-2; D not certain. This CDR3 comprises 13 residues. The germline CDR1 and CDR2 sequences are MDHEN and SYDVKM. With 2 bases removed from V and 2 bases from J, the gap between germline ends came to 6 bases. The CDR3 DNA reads TGTGCCAGCAGTTTACCAGACAACTATGGCTACACCTTC. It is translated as CASSLPDNYGYTF.

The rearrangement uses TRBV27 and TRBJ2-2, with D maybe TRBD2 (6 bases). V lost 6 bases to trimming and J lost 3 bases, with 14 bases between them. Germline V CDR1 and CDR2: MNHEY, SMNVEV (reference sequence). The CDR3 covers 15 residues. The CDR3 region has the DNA TGTGCCAGCAGCGGGCGGGGACTTTACACCGGGGAGCTGTTTTTT. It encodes CASSGRGLYTGELFF.

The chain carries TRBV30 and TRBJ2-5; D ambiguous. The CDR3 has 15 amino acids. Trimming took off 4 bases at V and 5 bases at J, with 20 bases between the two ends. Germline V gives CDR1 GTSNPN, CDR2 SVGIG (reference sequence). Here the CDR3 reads CAWNVSPLTLETQYF. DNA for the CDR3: TGTGCCTGGAACGTTTCGCCCTTGACCCTGGAGACCCAGTACTTC.

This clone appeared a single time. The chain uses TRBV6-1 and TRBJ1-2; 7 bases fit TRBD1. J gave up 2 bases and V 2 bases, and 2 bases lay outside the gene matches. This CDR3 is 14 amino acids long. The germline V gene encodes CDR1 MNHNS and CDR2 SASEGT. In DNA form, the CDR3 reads TGTGCCAGCAGTGAATTACAGGGGAACTATGGCTACACCTTC. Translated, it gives CASSELQGNYGYTF.

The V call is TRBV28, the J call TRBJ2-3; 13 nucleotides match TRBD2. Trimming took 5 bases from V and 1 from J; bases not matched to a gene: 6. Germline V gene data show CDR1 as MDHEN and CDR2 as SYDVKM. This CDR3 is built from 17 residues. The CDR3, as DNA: TGTGCCAGCAGTCCCTTTGGGACTAGCGGGGGCACAGATACGCAGTATTTT. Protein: CASSPFGTSGGTDTQYF. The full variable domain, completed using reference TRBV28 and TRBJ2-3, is DVKVTQSSRYLVKRTGEKVFLECVQDMDHENMFWYRQDPGLGLRLIYFSYDVKMKEKGDIPEGYSVSREKKERFSLILESASTNQTSMYLCASSPFGTSGGTDTQYFGPGTRLTVL.

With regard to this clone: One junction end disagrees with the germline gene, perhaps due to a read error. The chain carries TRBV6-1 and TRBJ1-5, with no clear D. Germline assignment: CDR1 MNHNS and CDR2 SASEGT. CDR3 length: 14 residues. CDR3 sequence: CASTEGAGNQPQHF. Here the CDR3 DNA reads TGTGCCAGCACTGAAGGAGCGGGCAATCAGCCCCAGCATTTT.

CDR3 sequence: CASSLSGAGASSETQYF. Here the CDR3 DNA reads TGCGCCAGCAGCTTGAGCGGGGCGGGGGCTAGTAGTGAGACCCAGTACTTC. J is TRBJ2-5 and V is TRBV5-1, with D perhaps TRBD2 (7 bases). The CDR3 has 17 residues. Trimming stripped 1 base from V and 5 bases from J, with 21 bases between. Germline CDR1 is SGHRS and CDR2 is YFSETQ.

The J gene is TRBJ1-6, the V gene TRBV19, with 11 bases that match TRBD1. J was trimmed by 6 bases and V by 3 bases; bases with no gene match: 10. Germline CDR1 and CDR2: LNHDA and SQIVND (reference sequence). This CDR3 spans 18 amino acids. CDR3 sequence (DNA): TGTGCCAGTAGTATTGTTTCCGGGACAGGGGGTTTTAATTCACCCCTCCACTTT. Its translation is CASSIVSGTGGFNSPLHF.

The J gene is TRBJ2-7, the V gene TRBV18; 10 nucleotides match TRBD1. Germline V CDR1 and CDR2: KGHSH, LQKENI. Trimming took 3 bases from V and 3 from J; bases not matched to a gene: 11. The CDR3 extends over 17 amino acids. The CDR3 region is CASSPWTGGAFDYEQYF. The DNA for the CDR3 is TGTGCCAGCTCACCCTGGACAGGGGGGGCCTTCGACTACGAGCAGTACTTC.

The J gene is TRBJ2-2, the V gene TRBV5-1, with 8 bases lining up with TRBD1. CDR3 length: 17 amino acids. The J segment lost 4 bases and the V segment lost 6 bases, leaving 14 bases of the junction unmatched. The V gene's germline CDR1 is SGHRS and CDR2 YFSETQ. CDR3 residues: CASISSQGARRTGELFF. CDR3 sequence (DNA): TGCGCCAGCATCTCCTCCCAGGGGGCGCGGCGCACCGGGGAGCTGTTTTTT.

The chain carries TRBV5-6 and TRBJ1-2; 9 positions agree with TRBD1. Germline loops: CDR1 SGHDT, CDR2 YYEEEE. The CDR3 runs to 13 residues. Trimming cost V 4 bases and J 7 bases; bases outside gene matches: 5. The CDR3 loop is CASSRDREVGYTF. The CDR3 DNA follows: TGTGCCAGCAGCAGGGACAGGGAGGTTGGCTACACCTTC.

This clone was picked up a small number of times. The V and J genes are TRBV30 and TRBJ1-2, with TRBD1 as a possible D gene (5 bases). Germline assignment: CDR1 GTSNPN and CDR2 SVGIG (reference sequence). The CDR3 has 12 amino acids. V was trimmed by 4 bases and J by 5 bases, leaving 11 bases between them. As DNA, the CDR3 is TGTGCCTGGAACCCGGGGGAGTATGGCTACACCTTC. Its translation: CAWNPGEYGYTF.

The CDR3 protein is CASSYSPPGIGETQYF. As DNA, the CDR3 is TGTGCCAGCAGTTACTCGCCCCCAGGGATCGGGGAGACCCAGTACTTC. The chain combines TRBV6-5 with TRBJ2-5, with D possibly being TRBD1 (5 bases). V lost 0 bases and J lost 5, with 16 bases in between. The CDR3 contains 16 residues. The V gene's germline CDR1 is MNHEY and CDR2 SVGAGI.

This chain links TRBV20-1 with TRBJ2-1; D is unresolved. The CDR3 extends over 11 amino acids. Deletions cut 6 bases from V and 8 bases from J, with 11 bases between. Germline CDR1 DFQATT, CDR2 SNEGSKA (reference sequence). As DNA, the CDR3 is TGCAGTGCGAGCGACTGGGATGAGCAGTTCTTC. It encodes CSASDWDEQFF.

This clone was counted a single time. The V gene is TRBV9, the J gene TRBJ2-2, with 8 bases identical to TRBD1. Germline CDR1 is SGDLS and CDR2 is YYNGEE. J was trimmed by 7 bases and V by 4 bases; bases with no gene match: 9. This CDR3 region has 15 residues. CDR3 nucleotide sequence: TGTGCCAGCAGCCCCACGGGACAGGTTGGCGGGGAGCTGTTTTTT. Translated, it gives CASSPTGQVGGELFF.

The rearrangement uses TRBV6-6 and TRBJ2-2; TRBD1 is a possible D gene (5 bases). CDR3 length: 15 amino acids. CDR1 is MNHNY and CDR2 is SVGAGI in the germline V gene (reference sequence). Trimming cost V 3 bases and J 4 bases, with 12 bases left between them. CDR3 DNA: TGTGCCAGCAGTTATCGGGCAGGGCTCACCGGGGAGCTGTTTTTT. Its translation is CASSYRAGLTGELFF.

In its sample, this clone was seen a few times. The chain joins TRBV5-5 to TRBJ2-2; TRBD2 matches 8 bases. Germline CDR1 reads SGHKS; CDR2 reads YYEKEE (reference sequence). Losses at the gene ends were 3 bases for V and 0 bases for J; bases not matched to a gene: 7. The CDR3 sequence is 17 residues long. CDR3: CASSSGLAATNTGELFF. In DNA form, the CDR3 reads TGTGCCAGCAGCTCCGGACTAGCCGCGACGAACACCGGGGAGCTGTTTTTT.